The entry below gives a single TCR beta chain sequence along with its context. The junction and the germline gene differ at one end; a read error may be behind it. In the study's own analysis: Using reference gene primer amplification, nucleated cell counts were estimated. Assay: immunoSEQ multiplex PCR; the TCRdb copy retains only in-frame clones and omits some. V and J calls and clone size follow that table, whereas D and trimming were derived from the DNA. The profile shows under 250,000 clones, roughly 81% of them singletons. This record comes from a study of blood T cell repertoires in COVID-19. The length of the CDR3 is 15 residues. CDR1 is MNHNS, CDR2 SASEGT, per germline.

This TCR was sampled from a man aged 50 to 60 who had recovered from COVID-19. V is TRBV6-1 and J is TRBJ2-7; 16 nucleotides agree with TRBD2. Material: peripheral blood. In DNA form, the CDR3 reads TGTGCCAGCAGAGAAGGGACTAGCGGGAGGGACGAGCAGTACTTC. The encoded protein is CASREGTSGRDEQYF.